The 9 T cell receptor beta chains in this list originate from one sample, sequenced in a study of a mutant IDH1 vaccine in newly diagnosed glioma (dated by TCRdb to about 2021). What these receptors recognize is not known. In light of the paper, this sample's time point label describes: week 11, during vaccination. Every vaccine dose consisted of 300 ug of a 20-mer mutant IDH1 peptide in Montanide, administered subcutaneously together with topical imiquimod. Receptors were amplified or captured by the immunoSEQ multiplex PCR assay. TCRdb retrieved this table from immuneACCESS and kept in-frame rearrangements only. Not all clones are present; in checked studies, unresolved V genes account for under half, and no reason is known for the remainder. In all, the sample holds 95,000 to 120,000 clones, and about 90% of those were seen once. The top ten clonotypes cover more than 0.55% of the sample. Source: PBMCs, taken from a glioma patient whose treatment included an IDH1 peptide vaccine. Receptors originate from a woman in her fifties or sixties with glioma.

The chain carries TRBV28 and TRBJ1-4; TRBD1 is a possible D gene (6 bases). V gave up 3 bases and J gave up 0 bases, with 11 bases separating them. CDR1 MDHEN and CDR2 SYDVKM come from the germline V gene. The CDR3 length is 16 residues. Here the CDR3 reads CASSFWDIATNEKLFF. Written as DNA, the CDR3 is TGTGCCAGCAGTTTTTGGGACATAGCAACTAATGAAAAACTGTTTTTT.

This clone showed up just once. The rearrangement joins TRBV9 to TRBJ2-3, with 13 bases fitting TRBD2. V trimming: 0 bases; J trimming: 3 bases; junction bases outside the gene matches: 4. Germline-derived CDR1 and CDR2 are SGDLS and YYNGEE. This CDR3 has 17 residues. CDR3 loop: CASSVATSGRETDTQYF. The CDR3, as DNA: TGTGCCAGCAGCGTAGCCACTAGCGGGAGGGAGACAGATACGCAGTATTTT.

V usage is TRBV7-6 and J usage is TRBJ1-5, with 8 bases aligning to TRBD1. Germline-derived CDR1 and CDR2 are SGHVS and FNYEAQ. Trimming at V came to 5 bases and at J to 4 bases, leaving 4 bases not matched to a gene. This CDR3 comprises 14 residues. CDR3 bases: TGTGCCAGCAGCCGACAGGGGTTGAATCAGCCCCAGCATTTT. As protein: CASSRQGLNQPQHF.

The sample holds a few counts of this clone. The rearrangement uses TRBV5-1 and TRBJ1-4; TRBD1 matches at 7 bases. This CDR3 comprises 15 residues. Germline V CDR1 and CDR2: SGHRS, YFSETQ. After removal of 0 bases from V and 8 bases from J, the junction contained 7 bases not matched to a gene. This CDR3 reads CASSLERGRGEKLFF. DNA for the CDR3: TGCGCCAGCAGCTTGGAGAGGGGGCGCGGGGAAAAACTGTTTTTT.

The sample holds one count of this clone. The chain combines TRBV19 with TRBJ2-5; tentatively, D is TRBD1 or TRBD2 (5 bases each). Germline CDR1 reads LNHDA; CDR2 reads SQIVND (reference sequence). This CDR3 comprises 14 residues. Trimming stripped 6 bases from V and 5 bases from J, with 16 bases between. CDR3 region: CASRPPGPTETQYF. DNA for the CDR3: TGTGCCAGTAGGCCACCGGGACCAACGGAGACCCAGTACTTC.

V usage is TRBV7-6 and J usage is TRBJ2-7, with 12 bases aligning to TRBD2. The CDR3 is 16 residues long. J lost 6 bases, V lost 5 bases, and 11 bases had no gene match. CDR1 and CDR2 (germline): SGHVS, FNYEAQ. The CDR3 DNA reads TGTGCCAGCAGCACGGGTTCCGGGACTAGCGGGCCCGAGCAGTACTTC. This gives the protein CASSTGSGTSGPEQYF.

This sequence joins TRBV18 and TRBJ2-1; tentatively, D is TRBD1 (5 bases). From germline, CDR1 is KGHSH and CDR2 LQKENI. Trimming removed 4 bases from V and 6 bases from J, with 13 bases in between. The CDR3 has 14 amino acids. In nucleotides, the CDR3 is TGTGCCAGCTCACGGGGCCTGGAGAGCAATGAGCAGTTCTTC. The encoded protein is CASSRGLESNEQFF.

A single count supports this clone. This chain links TRBV10-3 with TRBJ2-3; TRBD1 might be the D (6 bases). V lost 10 bases, J lost 0 bases, and 11 bases lay in between. This CDR3 has 13 residues. Germline V lookup: CDR1 ENHRY, CDR2 SYGVKD. CDR3 in DNA: TGTGCCACCAGGGGCGGGAGCACAGATACGCAGTATTTT. It encodes CATRGGSTDTQYF.

The rearrangement links TRBV2 to TRBJ1-3; maybe TRBD1 (6 bases). Trimming removed 7 bases at V and 3 bases at J, with 19 bases between. This CDR3 comprises 16 residues. Germline V gene data show CDR1 as SNHLY and CDR2 as FYNNEI. The CDR3 sequence: CASKGGRVVFGNTIYF. CDR3 sequence (DNA): TGTGCCAGCAAGGGGGGGAGGGTTGTATTTGGAAACACCATATATTTT.